Presented here are 3 T cell receptor beta chains from one specimen sequenced in a study of cytomegalovirus exposure and HLA in healthy donors. This table comes from immunoSEQ multiplex PCR, and its TCRdb copy is limited to in-frame clones, with some not included. Of 150,000 to 200,000 clones listed, 86% are singletons. The sequenced sample was PBMCs. These receptors came from a woman under 40 in good health and CMV-seronegative.

The J gene is TRBJ2-7, the V gene TRBV7-3; D unclear. Trimming removed 5 bases from V and 6 bases from J, with 14 bases in between. CDR3 size: 13 residues. The germline V gene has CDR1 SGHTA and CDR2 FQGTGA. CDR3 region: CASSPSLQGEQYF. CDR3 DNA sequence: TGTGCCAGCAGCCCATCCCTCCAAGGCGAGCAGTACTTC.

J is TRBJ2-2 and V is TRBV5-1; the D is unclear. V lost 1 base to trimming and J lost 10 bases, with 11 bases between them. The CDR3 contains 13 residues. Germline CDR1 and CDR2: SGHRS and YFSETQ. The CDR3 reads CASSLRPTVELFF. CDR3 bases: TGCGCCAGCAGCTTGAGGCCAACGGTGGAGCTGTTTTTT.

Concerning this clone: One end of the junction is discordant with germline, which a read error may explain. V usage is TRBV6-5 and J usage is TRBJ1-2, with D maybe TRBD1 (5 bases). CDR1 is MNHEY, CDR2 SVGAGI, per germline. The CDR3 extends over 10 amino acids. The CDR3 DNA sequence: TGTGCCAGCAGTGAACAGGACTTCAATTTC. This encodes CASSEQDFNF.